The next 25 T cell receptor beta chains were all read from a single sample in a study of T cells in Graves' hyperthyroidism and ophthalmopathy. The CDR3 regions of TCR beta were amplified from RNA transcripts. The HTBI primer set drove a first-round RT-PCR of the TCR CDR3. TCRdb redid the calling of the multiplex PCR reads with MiXCR, one entry per CDR3 protein. The sample lists 450,000 to 700,000 distinct CDR3 sequences, about 45% seen once, with over 15% in the top ten. Sequencing was done on a sample of peripheral blood or thyroid tissue (not recorded which). The receptors derive from an adult woman with Graves' disease, either hyperthyroidism or ophthalmopathy (not recorded which).

Concerning this clonotype: An end of the junction does not agree with germline; a read error may underlie this. V and J are TRBV10-3 and TRBJ2-5; D unclear. The germline CDR1 and CDR2 sequences are ENHRY and SYGVKD. This CDR3 region has 13 residues. As DNA, the CDR3 is TGTGCCAGCAGTGAAGCGATGAGGGAGACCCAGTACTTC. Encoded protein: CASSEAMRETQYF.

This clonotype was recorded at least ten times. The gene calls are TRBV3-1 and TRBJ1-4; D possibly corresponds to TRBD1 (5 bases). The V end was cut by 4 bases, the J end by 4 bases, with 13 bases between. Germline-derived CDR1 and CDR2 are LGHDT and YNNKEL (reference sequence). CDR3 length: 15 amino acids. CDR3 bases: TGTGCCAGCAGCCCCGGGGCAGGGCGTAATGAAAAACTGTTTTTT. This sequence encodes CASSPGAGRNEKLFF.

The chain employs TRBV6-5 and TRBJ2-5; D gene unclear. Germline CDR1 MNHEY, CDR2 SVGAGI. Trimming took 7 bases from V and 5 from J, leaving 8 bases between them. The CDR3 has 11 residues. The CDR3 nucleotides read TGTGCCAGCACCAACGGGGAGACCCAGTACTTC. This translates into CASTNGETQYF.

The chain combines TRBV12-3 or TRBV12-4 with TRBJ1-2; the D is unclear. V shed 5 bases and J shed 6 bases, with 13 bases lying between them. This CDR3 region has 13 residues. The CDR3 DNA follows: TGTGCCAGCAGTGACTCGACGGGTGATGGCTACACCTTC. Translation: CASSDSTGDGYTF.

The V call is TRBV24-1, the J call TRBJ1-4; D is uncertain. Looked up from germline, CDR1 is KGHDR and CDR2 is SFDVKD. V was shortened by 11 bases and J by 2 bases, with 14 bases between the two germline ends. The CDR3 consists of 14 residues. CDR3 sequence (DNA): TGTGCCAGTAGTACAGTCTTCACTAATGAAAAACTGTTTTTT. Residues: CASSTVFTNEKLFF.

The V gene is TRBV7-9, the J gene TRBJ2-5; a weak D match, TRBD2 (7 bases). Deletions cut 5 bases from V and 7 bases from J, with 26 bases between. CDR1 is SEHNR and CDR2 is FQNEAQ in the germline V gene (reference sequence). The CDR3 has 17 residues. DNA for the CDR3: TGTGCCAGCAGCCCCGACGCTAGCGGAGGGGGTGTCGGGACCCAGTACTTC. Its translation is CASSPDASGGGVGTQYF.

This clonotype was found many times. This chain uses TRBV12-3 or TRBV12-4 with TRBJ2-5; D is uncertain. V dropped 6 bases and J dropped 7 bases, with 9 bases sitting between them. This CDR3 comprises 11 residues. CDR3 sequence: CASSLPGTQYF. The CDR3 coding sequence is TGTGCCAGCAGCCTCCCGGGGACCCAGTACTTC.

This clonotype was detected ten times or more. This chain connects TRBV28 to TRBJ1-3, with a possible D match to TRBD1 (5 bases). Between the trimmed V and J ends, which lost 1 base and 4 bases, there was a span of 8 bases. Germline lookup yields CDR1 MDHEN and CDR2 SYDVKM. The CDR3 extends over 14 amino acids. The CDR3 reads CASSLSTAGNTIYF. CDR3 nucleotides: TGTGCCAGCAGTTTATCGACAGCGGGAAACACCATATATTTT.

This sequence joins TRBV15 and TRBJ1-2; D remains unclear. V lost 1 base to trimming and J lost 4 bases, with 13 bases between them. CDR1 and CDR2 (germline): LNHNV, YYDKDF (reference sequence). The CDR3 is made up of 15 amino acids. The CDR3 sequence: CATSRGGGIGYGYTF. CDR3 in DNA: TGTGCCACCAGCAGAGGGGGAGGGATTGGCTATGGCTACACCTTC. Using reference TRBV15 and TRBJ1-2 for the parts outside the CDR3, the full variable domain is DAMVIQNPRYQVTQFGKPVTLSCSQTLNHNVMYWYQQKSSQAPKLLFHYYDKDFNNEADTPDNFQSRRPNTSFCFLDIRSPGLGDTAMYLCATSRGGGIGYGYTFGSGTRLTVV.

In this sample, this clonotype turned up many times. V is TRBV19 and J is TRBJ1-1; D ambiguous. CDR1 is LNHDA and CDR2 is SQIVND in the germline V gene (reference sequence). This CDR3 has 15 amino acids. Trimming took 3 bases from V and 0 from J, leaving 11 bases between them. The CDR3 coding sequence is TGTGCCAGTAGTATTATGGGGTACGTGAACACTGAAGCTTTCTTT. Translating gives CASSIMGYVNTEAFF.

The chain employs TRBV15 and TRBJ1-6; D is unresolved. Germline V gene data show CDR1 as LNHNV and CDR2 as YYDKDF (reference sequence). CDR3 length equals 14 residues. V dropped 3 bases and J dropped 7 bases, with 10 bases sitting between them. Written as DNA, the CDR3 is TGTGCCACCAGCAGCCAAGAGTTCAATTCACCCCTCCACTTT. It translates to CATSSQEFNSPLHF.

This clonotype was counted at least ten times. The rearrangement joins TRBV19 to TRBJ2-7; 9 bases are a match to TRBD1. The CDR3 has 14 residues. Germline trimming cut 9 bases from V and 5 bases from J; bases unmatched to any gene: 11. Germline CDR1 and CDR2: LNHDA and SQIVND (reference sequence). The DNA of the CDR3 is TGTGCCAGCGGCGACCGGGACAGGGTTGACGAGCAGTACTTC. It encodes CASGDRDRVDEQYF.

J is TRBJ1-5 and V is TRBV7-9, with D hard to call. V lost 3 bases to trimming and J lost 2 bases, with 11 bases between them. The CDR3 spans 15 residues. Germline CDR1 is SEHNR and CDR2 is FQNEAQ (reference sequence). The CDR3 bases are TGTGCCAGCAGCTTGGTGAGCGGGGGCAATCAGCCCCAGCATTTT. Protein sequence: CASSLVSGGNQPQHF.

The chain has TRBV10-3 and TRBJ2-3; D is perhaps TRBD2 (6 bases). The CDR3 is made up of 18 amino acids. From germline, CDR1 is ENHRY and CDR2 SYGVKD. V lost 6 bases and J 0 bases, leaving 22 bases between the germline ends. The CDR3 DNA sequence: TGTGCCATCAGATGGGGGAGGAGCAGAAATTCTAGCACAGATACGCAGTATTTT. It is translated as CAIRWGRSRNSSTDTQYF.

This clonotype was observed many times. The chain employs TRBV5-1 and TRBJ2-6; D remains ambiguous. Germline CDR1 SGHRS, CDR2 YFSETQ. Trimming removed 5 bases from V and 0 bases from J, with 18 bases in between. The CDR3 runs to 18 residues. CDR3 sequence: CASRSDLIDASGANVLTF. DNA for the CDR3: TGCGCCAGCAGATCGGACCTAATTGACGCCTCTGGGGCCAACGTCCTGACTTTC.

The V call is TRBV7-2, the J call TRBJ1-1, with 7 bases fitting TRBD1. Unmatched junction bases numbered 14, after V lost 6 bases and J lost 1 base. Germline CDR1 and CDR2: SGHTA and FQGNSA. The CDR3 spans 17 residues. CDR3 protein: CASSARDSLQGNTEAFF. The CDR3 DNA sequence: TGTGCCAGCAGTGCTAGGGACAGCCTCCAGGGGAACACTGAAGCTTTCTTT.

The chain links TRBV7-3 to TRBJ2-5, with D maybe TRBD2 (6 bases). The CDR3 is 16 amino acids. Trimming removed 5 bases from V and 5 bases from J, with 21 bases in between. The germline gives CDR1 SGHTA, CDR2 FQGTGA. The CDR3 reads CASSPPGGELSETQYF. As DNA, the CDR3 is TGTGCCAGCAGCCCCCCCGGAGGGGAGCTTTCCGAGACCCAGTACTTC.

The chain joins TRBV5-5 to TRBJ2-7, with 9 positions matching TRBD2. Germline CDR1 SGHKS, CDR2 YYEKEE (reference sequence). With 0 bases clipped from V and 3 bases from J, the junction kept 4 bases outside the gene matches. The CDR3 length is 15 residues. CDR3 sequence reads: CASSLGLAEFYEQYF. For the CDR3, the DNA is TGTGCCAGCAGCTTGGGACTAGCGGAGTTCTACGAGCAGTACTTC.

This clonotype was counted at least ten times. The chain carries TRBV20-1 and TRBJ1-2, with a tentative D call TRBD1 (5 bases). The CDR3 is made up of 13 amino acids. The germline V gene has CDR1 DFQATT and CDR2 SNEGSKA (reference sequence). V lost 0 bases and J 2 bases, leaving 7 bases between the germline ends. CDR3 DNA sequence: TGCAGTGCTAGAGAGACAGAGAACTATGGCTACACCTTC. It specifies CSARETENYGYTF.

This clonotype came up many times. V usage is TRBV4-2 and J usage is TRBJ2-5; 8 bases fit TRBD1. Looked up from germline, CDR1 is LGHNA and CDR2 is YNFKEQ. Trimming took 2 bases from V and 5 from J; bases not matched to a gene: 4. The CDR3 loop spans 14 amino acids. Here the CDR3 DNA reads TGTGCCAGCAGCCAATCACAGGGGGGTGAGACCCAGTACTTC. Its protein product is CASSQSQGGETQYF.

The V and J genes are TRBV9 and TRBJ1-2, with a possible D match to TRBD1 (5 bases). Per germline, CDR1 SGDLS and CDR2 YYNGEE. This CDR3 spans 13 amino acids. Trimming removed 2 bases from V and 2 bases from J, with 7 bases in between. In DNA form, the CDR3 reads TGTGCCAGCAGCGTGACAGACAACTATGGCTACACCTTC. It yields the protein CASSVTDNYGYTF.

This clonotype was seen only a few times. V and J are TRBV12-3 or TRBV12-4 and TRBJ2-3; 7 bases match TRBD1. V was pared by 6 bases and J by 0 bases, with 9 bases of the junction left unmatched. This CDR3 comprises 16 residues. The CDR3 sequence: CASSPDRDPSTDTQYF. Written as DNA, the CDR3 is TGTGCCAGCAGCCCTGACAGGGATCCCAGCACAGATACGCAGTATTTT.

This clonotype has a handful of counts. The chain carries TRBV4-1 and TRBJ1-4; D may be TRBD1 (6 bases). Germline loops: CDR1 MGHRA, CDR2 YSYEKL. There are 16 residues in the CDR3. Trimming stripped 3 bases from V and 7 bases from J, with 18 bases between. DNA for the CDR3: TGCGCCAGCAGCCACCCCCTGACAGGACGCGCTGAAAAACTGTTTTTT. It translates to CASSHPLTGRAEKLFF.

The J gene is TRBJ1-1, the V gene TRBV7-3; a weak D match, TRBD1 (5 bases). There are 14 residues in the CDR3. Germline CDR1 reads SGHTA; CDR2 reads FQGTGA. Trimming pared 5 bases from V and 6 bases from J, leaving 16 bases between. CDR3 residues: CASSTNGGEPEAFF. As DNA, the CDR3 is TGTGCCAGCAGCACCAACGGGGGTGAGCCTGAAGCTTTCTTT.

This chain uses TRBV29-1 with TRBJ1-2, with TRBD1 as a possible D gene (6 bases). Germline V CDR1 and CDR2: SQVTM, ANQGSEA. The V gene lost 6 bases and the J gene lost 5 bases, with 19 bases spanning the gap. The CDR3 is made up of 14 amino acids. CDR3 amino acids: CSVSEGGIGYGYTF. CDR3 bases: TGCAGCGTATCCGAAGGGGGTATCGGGTATGGCTACACCTTC. Looking up the rest from reference TRBV29-1 and TRBJ1-2 gives the full variable domain: SAVISQKPSRDICQRGTSLTIQCQVDSQVTMMFWYRQQPGQSLTLIATANQGSEATYESGFVIDKFPISRPNLTFSTLTVSNMSPEDSSIYLCSVSEGGIGYGYTFGSGTRLTVV.